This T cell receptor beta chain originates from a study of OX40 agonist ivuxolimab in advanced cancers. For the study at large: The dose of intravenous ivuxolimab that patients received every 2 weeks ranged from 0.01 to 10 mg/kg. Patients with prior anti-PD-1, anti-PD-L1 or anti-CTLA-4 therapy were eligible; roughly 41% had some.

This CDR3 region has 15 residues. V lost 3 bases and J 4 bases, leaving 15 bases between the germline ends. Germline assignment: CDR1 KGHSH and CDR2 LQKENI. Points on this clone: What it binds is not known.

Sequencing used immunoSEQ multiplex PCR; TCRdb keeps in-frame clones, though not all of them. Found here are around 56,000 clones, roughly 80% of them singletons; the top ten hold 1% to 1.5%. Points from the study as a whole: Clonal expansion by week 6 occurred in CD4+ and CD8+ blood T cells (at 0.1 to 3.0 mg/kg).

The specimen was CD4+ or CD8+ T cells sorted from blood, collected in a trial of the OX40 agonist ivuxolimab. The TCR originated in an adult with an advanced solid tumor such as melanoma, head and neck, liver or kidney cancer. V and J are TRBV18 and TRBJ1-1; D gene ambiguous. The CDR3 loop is CASSPNLGGGTEAFF. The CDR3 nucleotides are TGTGCCAGCTCACCCAATCTCGGTGGAGGCACTGAAGCTTTCTTT.